This TCR beta chain was identified during a study of cytomegalovirus exposure and HLA in healthy donors (dated by TCRdb to the late 2010s). Background on the whole study: An earlier analysis of about 560 of the donors reported about 280 Gb of sequence data and 117 million unique TCR beta sequences obtained from about 180 million T cells. A separate validation cohort of 100 to 150 different subjects was used in addition to the roughly 670-subject first cohort. Because of strong linkage in the cohort, roughly five DR-DQ haplotypes were treated as single units for association and clustering. Class I and class II HLA loci were covered by the typing at four-digit resolution. All discovery cohort repertoires had been generated on a single sequencing platform. High-throughput TCR immunosequencing, statistical association of individual TCRs with disease status, and machine learning were combined to predict cytomegalovirus infection status. The study was designed to test whether signatures of past pathogen exposure could be identified by cataloging public T cell receptors. Rather than drawing on any new phenotypic data, the later analysis identified candidate immune exposures from TCR beta sequences and the way those sequences occurred across donors. Of the 300 to 400 genotyped donors, about 80% fell in the genetic ancestry cluster associated with self-reported Caucasian donors. The study profiled the T cell repertoires of under 700 subjects by immunosequencing and related them to cytomegalovirus serostatus. Typing coverage varied by locus: roughly 620-630 donors for A, B, C, DRB1 and DQB1; roughly 520 for DQA1; approximately 610 for DPA1; roughly 450 for DPB1. Genome-wide SNP genotypes for about three fifths of the 666 donors were used in a later genetic analysis, which treated that subset as a discovery cohort. An early release covering 550 to 700 HLA-typed donors comprised around 300 gigabases of sequencing data and around 80 million unique TCR sequences. In a later analysis, previously published TCR beta repertoires from some 640 donors were re-analyzed and high-resolution HLA genotyping was added so that TCR occurrence patterns could be studied. On average, around 200,000 unique TCR beta nucleotide sequences were sequenced per donor among a few hundred genotyped donors of the cohort, with roughly 18% of those sequences being non-productive. Donor age, sex, ethnicity and CMV serostatus were compiled together with the repertoire data. An earlier analysis of some 500 of the donors applied high-throughput TCR beta sequencing to assess whether each TCR beta V gene segment acted as functional or pseudogenic.

Reading from cysteine to phenylalanine, the CDR3 counts 14 amino acids. Only the CDR3 DNA stays, 42 bases, in frame from base 1. Reading the germline V gene gives CDR1 SNHLY and CDR2 FYNNEI. Trimming leaves V shorter by 3 bases and J shorter by 3 bases, with the junction holding 5 bases beyond the gene matches. Beyond this particular receptor, the publication reports: In vitro tests confirmed that three of the cytomegalovirus-associated TCR beta chains recognize cytomegalovirus antigens. The cohort was sequenced for TCR beta chains only, and without alpha or paired-chain data the features that could be detected were limited. For the cohort, immune exposure information was limited to CMV serostatus. The classifier was reported to diagnose cytomegalovirus status with high specificity and sensitivity in both the original cohort and the validation cohort. In a later analysis, HLA-associated TCR beta chains were found to be more clonally expanded and to have lower generation probabilities than equally common non-associated chains. According to the authors, the approach could potentially be generalized to other disease states and immunological phenotypes. A later genetic analysis associated a missense DCLRE1C variant with V-gene and J-gene trimming of TCR beta chains, and an independent cohort replicated the association. Broadly in line with IMGT annotations, most TCR beta V segments showed up in productive rearrangements about 87% or about 30% of the time in an earlier analysis of several hundred of the donors. Across donors, most TCR sequences were observed very rarely, whereas some public TCRs were present in many individuals. In a later analysis, TCR association rates were found to vary across HLA loci, with the most associated TCRs seen for DRB1 alleles and the fewest for HLA-C alleles. Roughly uniform sequencing depth across donors was assumed in presence/absence analyses, although this assumption may not hold. Because counts were too low, 15 to 20 rarely observed V segments, including chromosome 9 orphons, were left out of the earlier analysis of 500 to 750 of the donors. Linkage disequilibrium might explain the correlated functional status among segregating V segments, but an unknown experimental factor could not be excluded. HLA typing was unavailable for some donors at each locus, so association tests used only the typed subset. Some IMGT-functional V segments, including TRBV6-2 and TRBV6-3, could not be distinguished by the 87-base-pair reads and were therefore excluded. In a later genetic analysis, fewer N-insertions in productive TCRs were reported among donors in an Asian-associated ancestry cluster than the roughly 640-donor mean. A further reported finding was that TCR beta sequences accurately predicted the HLA-A and HLA-B alleles for most subjects in the first cohort. According to a later analysis, most CMV-associated TCR beta chains appeared to be HLA-restricted, and the HLA associations seemed to be driven largely by CMV exposure. When HLA alleles, especially DR and DQ, strongly co-occurred, attributing TCR associations to individual alleles was difficult. In a later analysis, around 15,000 TCR beta sequences were associated with specific HLA alleles at a false discovery rate of 0.05. The study listed around 160 TCR beta chains as associated with cytomegalovirus. A cluster of highly shared sequence variants was judged likely to represent a technical artifact of the sequencing pipeline. A later analysis reported that several top co-occurrence clusters appeared linked to parvovirus B19, influenza, CMV and Epstein-Barr virus.

The cohort comprised 666 healthy bone marrow donors. All cohort members were sampled while nominally healthy, although unrecorded immune exposures were likely present. The donor tested CMV seronegative, placing the donor among the 350 or so seronegative members of the cohort. Each donor provided a peripheral blood sample, and peripheral blood mononuclear cells were used for TCR beta sequencing. Genomic DNA extraction from the blood cell samples was performed with the Qiagen DNeasy Blood Extraction Kit. The protocol used for the library was the immunoSEQ multiplex PCR assay. For the multiplex PCR, a mixture combining 60 forward primers for TCR Vbeta segments and 13 reverse primers for TCR Jbeta segments was used. Amplification of the CDR3 region of rearranged TCR beta genes was performed with a multiplex PCR assay on genomic DNA. On the Illumina HiSeq System, the amplified TCR beta libraries were sequenced as 87-base-pair reads. In the original analysis: In a later analysis, tens of millions of unique TCR beta chains were counted across the approximately 640 repertoires, and approximately 11 million of these chains were shared by at least two donors. A nearest-neighbor algorithm error-corrected the raw reads and collapsed the reads into unique sequences, merging closely related sequences to remove PCR and sequencing errors. Alignment of CDR3 sequences to IMGT reference sequences was used to assign V, D and J gene segments. For a sequence to be retained, at least a six-nucleotide match to both a V gene segment and a J gene segment was required. A rearrangement was called productive if the CDR3 had no stop codons and remained in frame with V and J, and every other rearrangement was called non-productive. Following IMGT convention, CDR3 was defined as the stretch from the second conserved V-encoded cysteine to the conserved J-encoded phenylalanine. The earlier analysis of about 500 of the donors excluded sequences that lacked an unambiguous match to a single V gene segment. An earlier analysis of 550 to 650 of the donors classified V segments as functional when productive rearrangements were above 56.7% and as segregating when the standard deviation between donors was above 5%. A statistical classification framework was built for diagnosing cytomegalovirus status from the catalog of TCR beta chain sequences. In a later analysis, V and J genes were assigned by comparing TCR nucleotide sequences against IMGT/GENE-DB human TR gene sequences. A later analysis assigned CDR3 sequences and most-parsimonious VDJ recombination scenarios with the TCRdist pipeline. In a later analysis, each TCR beta chain was defined by its CDR3 amino acid sequence together with its V-gene family, and reads lacking a unique V-gene family were excluded. In a later analysis, fewer than 650 highly shared, low-generation-probability nucleotide sequences were removed to address suspected cross-contamination and a sequencing artifact. In a later analysis, a clonal expansion index for each public chain was calculated from normalized within-repertoire ranks of inferred template counts. Generation probabilities in a later analysis came from a VDJ recombination model fitted to out-of-frame rearrangements, and those results were checked against IGoR. Hypergeometric tests were used in a later analysis to score TCR-TCR, TCR-HLA and TCR-CMV co-occurrence, with a repertoire-size bias correction applied to the TCR pairs. False discovery rates were estimated in a later analysis by permuting HLA or CMV assignments 20 times. A later analysis grouped co-occurring TCRs with DBSCAN, adding TCRdist sequence similarity when clustering within HLA-allele-positive subsets. For co-occurrence clustering, repertoires with fewer than 30,000 or more than 120,000 public chains were excluded, along with a handful of repertoires with anomalous nucleotide sharing. TCRdb stores this immuneACCESS table with in-frame sequences only. Part of the clones is absent; in the studies checked, under half of the shortfall reflects unresolved V genes, and no reason is known for the rest. That table furnishes V, J and clone size, whereas the DNA furnished D and trimming. Counted in this sample were approximately 150,000 clones; around 78% of them appeared once. About 1% of the sample lies in the top ten.

This clone was detected only a few times. Its cognate antigen has yet to be identified. Per-nucleotide qualities are absent, and no much larger clonotype sits a single base away. The chain is made from TRBV2 and TRBJ2-7, with TRBD1 matching 7 junction bases. Sequencing was carried out using PBMCs. The sequence was obtained from a woman in her thirties or forties in good health and CMV-seronegative. The CDR3 amino acid sequence is: CASSDRDSVYEQYF. The sequenced DNA: TGTGCCAGCAGTGATCGGGACAGCGTCTACGAGCAGTACTTC.